This T cell receptor (beta chain) appears in the sequencing data of a study of OX40 agonist ivuxolimab in advanced cancers. The ends lost 4 bases at V and 6 bases at J; junction bases unmatched: 2. Germline V gene sequence: CDR1 SGHRS, CDR2 YFSETQ. The CDR3 consists of 13 residues. Sequencing was performed with immunoSEQ multiplex PCR; in TCRdb, only in-frame clones are kept and a portion is missing. Of roughly 52,000 clones in the sample, 65% to 80% were seen once. The source of this sequence is an adult with an advanced solid tumor such as melanoma, head and neck, liver or kidney cancer. The gene calls are TRBV5-1 and TRBJ2-7; 12 bases fit TRBD1. The source was CD4+ or CD8+ T cells sorted from blood, collected in a trial of the OX40 agonist ivuxolimab. The DNA of the CDR3 is TGCGCCAGCAGCCGGGACAGGGGGCTCGAGCAGTACTTC. Its translation: CASSRDRGLEQYF.